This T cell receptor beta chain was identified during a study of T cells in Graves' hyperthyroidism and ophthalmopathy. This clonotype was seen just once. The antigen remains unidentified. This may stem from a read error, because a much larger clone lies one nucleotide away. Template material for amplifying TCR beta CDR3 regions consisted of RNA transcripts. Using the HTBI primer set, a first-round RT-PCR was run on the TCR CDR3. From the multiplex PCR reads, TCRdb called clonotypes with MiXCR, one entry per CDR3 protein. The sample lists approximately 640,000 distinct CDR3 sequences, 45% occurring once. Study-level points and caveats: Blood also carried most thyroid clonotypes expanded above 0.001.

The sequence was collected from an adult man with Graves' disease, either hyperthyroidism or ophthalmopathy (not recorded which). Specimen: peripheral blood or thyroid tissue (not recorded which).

The CDR3: CAISVYRSGYTF. For the CDR3, the DNA is TGTGCCATCAGTGTGTACAGGTCTGGCTACACCTTC. The J gene is TRBJ1-2, the V gene TRBV6-6, with D perhaps TRBD1 (5 bases). This CDR3 region has 12 residues. Germline assignment: CDR1 MNHNY and CDR2 SVGAGI (reference sequence).